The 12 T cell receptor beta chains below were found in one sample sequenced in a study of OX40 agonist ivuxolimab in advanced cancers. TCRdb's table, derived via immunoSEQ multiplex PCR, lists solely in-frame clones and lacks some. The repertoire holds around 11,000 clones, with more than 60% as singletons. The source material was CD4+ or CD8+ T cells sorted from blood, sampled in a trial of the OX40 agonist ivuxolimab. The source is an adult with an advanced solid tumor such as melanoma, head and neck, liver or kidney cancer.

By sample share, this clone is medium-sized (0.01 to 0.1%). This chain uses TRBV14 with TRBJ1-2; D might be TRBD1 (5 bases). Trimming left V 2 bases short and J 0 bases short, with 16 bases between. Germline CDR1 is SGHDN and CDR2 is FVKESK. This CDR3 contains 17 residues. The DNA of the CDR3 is TGTGCCAGCAGCCAATTTTCAGGAAAAGGGGCTAACTATGGCTACACCTTC. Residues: CASSQFSGKGANYGYTF.

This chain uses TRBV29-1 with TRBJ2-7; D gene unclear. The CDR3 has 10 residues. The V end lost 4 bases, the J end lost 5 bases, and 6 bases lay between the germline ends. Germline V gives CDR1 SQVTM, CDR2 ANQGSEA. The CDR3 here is CSVVLDEQYF. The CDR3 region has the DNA TGCAGCGTTGTGCTGGACGAGCAGTACTTC.

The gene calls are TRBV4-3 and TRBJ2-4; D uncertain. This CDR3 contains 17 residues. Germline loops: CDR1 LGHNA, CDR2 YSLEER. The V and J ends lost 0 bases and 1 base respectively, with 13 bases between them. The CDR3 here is CASSQDFHFGAKNIQYF. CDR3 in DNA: TGCGCCAGCAGCCAAGATTTTCATTTCGGGGCCAAAAACATTCAGTACTTC.

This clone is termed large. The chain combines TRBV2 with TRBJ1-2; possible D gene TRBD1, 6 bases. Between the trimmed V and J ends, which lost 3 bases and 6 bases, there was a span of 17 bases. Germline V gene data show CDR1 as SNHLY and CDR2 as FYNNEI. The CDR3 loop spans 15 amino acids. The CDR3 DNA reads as TGTGCCAGCAGTGATGAGTTAGGGGGGCTGCATGGCTACACCTTC. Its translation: CASSDELGGLHGYTF. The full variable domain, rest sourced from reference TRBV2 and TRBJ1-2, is EPEVTQTPSHQVTQMGQEVILRCVPISNHLYFYWYRQILGQKVEFLVSFYNNEISEKSEIFDDQFSVERPDGSNFTLKIRSTKLEDSAMYFCASSDELGGLHGYTFGSGTRLTVV.

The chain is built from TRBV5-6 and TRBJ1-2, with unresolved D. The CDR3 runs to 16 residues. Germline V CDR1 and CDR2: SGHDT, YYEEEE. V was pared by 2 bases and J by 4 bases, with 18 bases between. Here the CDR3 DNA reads TGTGCCAGCAGCTTAGGCGTTGAGGGAGCGACCTATGGCTACACCTTC. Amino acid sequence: CASSLGVEGATYGYTF.

The CDR3 nucleotides read TGTGCCAGCAGTGGCCCTCGGTTAAGATATTTCTTT. Its protein product is CASSGPRLRYFF. The chain links TRBV25-1 to TRBJ1-1; D gene ambiguous. The CDR3 is 12 residues long. Per the germline V gene, CDR1 is MGHDK and CDR2 is SYGVNS. Trimming took 4 bases from V and 13 from J, leaving 16 bases between them.

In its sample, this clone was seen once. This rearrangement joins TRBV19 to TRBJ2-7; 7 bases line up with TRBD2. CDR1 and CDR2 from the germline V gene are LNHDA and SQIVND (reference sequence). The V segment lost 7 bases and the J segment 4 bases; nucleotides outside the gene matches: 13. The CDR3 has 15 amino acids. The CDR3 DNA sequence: TGTGCCAGTACCCTAAGCGGGGCTTCGGCGTACGAGCAGTACTTC. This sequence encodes CASTLSGASAYEQYF.

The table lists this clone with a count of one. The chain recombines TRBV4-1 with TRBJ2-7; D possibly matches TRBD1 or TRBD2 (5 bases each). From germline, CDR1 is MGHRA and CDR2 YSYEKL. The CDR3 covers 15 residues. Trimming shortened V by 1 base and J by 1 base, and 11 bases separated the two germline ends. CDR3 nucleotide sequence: TGCGCCAGCAGCCAAGTGAGGGGCCGTTCCTACGAGCAGTACTTC. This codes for CASSQVRGRSYEQYF.

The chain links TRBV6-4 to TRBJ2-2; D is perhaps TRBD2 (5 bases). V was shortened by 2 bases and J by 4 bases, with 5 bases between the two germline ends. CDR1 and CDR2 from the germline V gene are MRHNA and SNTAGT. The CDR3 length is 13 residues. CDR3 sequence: CASSDGSTGELFF. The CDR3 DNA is TGTGCCAGCAGTGACGGGAGCACCGGGGAGCTGTTTTTT.

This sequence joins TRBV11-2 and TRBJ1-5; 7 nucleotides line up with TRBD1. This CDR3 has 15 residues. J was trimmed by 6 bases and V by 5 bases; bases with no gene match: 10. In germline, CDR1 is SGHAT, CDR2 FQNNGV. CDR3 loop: CASSRRQGGSQPQHF. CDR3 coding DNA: TGTGCCAGCAGCCGAAGACAGGGTGGGAGTCAGCCCCAGCATTTT.

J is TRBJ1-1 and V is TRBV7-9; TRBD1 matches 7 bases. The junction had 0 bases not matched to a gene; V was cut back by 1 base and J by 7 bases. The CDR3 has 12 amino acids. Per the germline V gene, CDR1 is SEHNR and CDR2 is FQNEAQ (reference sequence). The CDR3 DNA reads TGTGCCAGCAGCTTAGGACAGGGTGAAGCTTTCTTT. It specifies CASSLGQGEAFF.

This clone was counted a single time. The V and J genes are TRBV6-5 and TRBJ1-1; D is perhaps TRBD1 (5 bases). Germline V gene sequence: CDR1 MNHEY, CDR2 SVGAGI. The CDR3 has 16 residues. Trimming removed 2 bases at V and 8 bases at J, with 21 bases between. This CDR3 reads CASSYNGRGLKVEAFF. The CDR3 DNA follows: TGTGCCAGCAGTTACAATGGGAGGGGATTGAAGGTCGAAGCTTTCTTT.